This T cell receptor (beta chain) was sequenced in a study of shared T cell receptors in the human thymus. Germline trimming cut 7 bases from V and 9 bases from J; bases unmatched to any gene: 6. The CDR3 has 12 residues. CDR1 and CDR2 from the germline V gene are LGHNT and FRNRAP. Clones were sequenced by immunoSEQ multiplex PCR, and TCRdb holds only the in-frame ones, with some missing. The sample yields about 660,000 clones, approximately 90% seen once. These data were likewise used in another study, on human thymus T cells. That source notes: Biased V and J segment usage appeared in thymus and peripheral blood.

The chain employs TRBV12-5 and TRBJ2-1; 7 nucleotides line up with TRBD2. This TCR was sampled from a boy in the first two years of life with a congenital heart defect. Specimen: thymocytes. CDR3 loop: CASVLPGGEQFF. The DNA of the CDR3 is TGTGCTAGTGTCCTGCCGGGGGGTGAGCAGTTCTTC.